This TCR beta chain was profiled in a study of CD8 T cells in ankylosing spondylitis. Many counts were recorded for this clonotype. As yet, its antigen is unknown. Notes on the study in general: A TCR beta motif of about eight highly homologous variants appeared characteristic of ankylosing spondylitis blood. Past studies reported some motif variants in reactive arthritis synovial fluid and blood. As reported, disease-linked clones showed significant enrichment in matched ankylosing spondylitis synovial fluid. The authors found the disease-linked clones to be CD8+ and relatively rare in peripheral blood.

TCRdb fed the 5' RACE reads into MiXCR, producing one record per CDR3 protein. The sample contains about 840,000 distinct CDR3 sequences, about 12% of which appear only once. Between the trimmed V and J ends, which lost 2 bases and 5 bases, there was a span of 9 bases. The CDR3 has 14 residues. Germline V gives CDR1 MRHNA, CDR2 SNTAGT. The J gene is TRBJ2-2, the V gene TRBV6-4; D call uncertain. The material sequenced was blood, either unsorted or a sorted T cell fraction (not recorded which). The sequence was obtained from a male donor with ankylosing spondylitis. The CDR3 reads CASSDQIWTGELFF. CDR3 in DNA: TGTGCCAGCAGTGACCAGATTTGGACCGGGGAGCTGTTTTTT.